This T cell receptor beta chain was identified during a study of blood T cell repertoires in COVID-19. Study-level background: From T cells, B-cell-depleted T cells, or PBMCs came the material, which was cDNA or gDNA.

CDR1 is KGHSH, CDR2 LQKENI, per germline. The CDR3 covers 13 residues. Remarks on this clone: Its ends do not fully match the called genes, so a read error is possible.

In the original processing: Amplification from reference gene primers served as the basis for estimated nucleated cell counts. TCRdb's table, derived via immunoSEQ multiplex PCR, lists solely in-frame clones and lacks some. V and J calls and clone size follow that table, whereas D and trimming were derived from the DNA. The data contain over 200,000 clones, over 80% of them singletons. This sequence was found in a human donor in a cohort sampled during active COVID-19. Sequenced material: peripheral blood. The V and J genes are TRBV18 and TRBJ1-2, with 9 positions matching TRBD1. This CDR3 is CASSPQGAQGYTF. The CDR3 DNA reads TGTGCCAGCTCCCCACAGGGGGCGCAGGGCTACACCTTC.